Following are 12 T cell receptor beta chains from one sample sequenced in a study of blood T cell repertoires in COVID-19. The method was immunoSEQ multiplex PCR; TCRdb's version includes in-frame clones alone and lacks a portion of them. Found here are fewer than 15,000 clones, more than 75% of them singletons; the top ten hold approximately 14%. The material sequenced was peripheral blood. Receptors were obtained from a human donor in a cohort sampled during active COVID-19.

J is TRBJ1-5 and V is TRBV7-7, with 9 bases lining up with TRBD1. This CDR3 has 20 residues. The V gene end was trimmed by 1 base and the J gene end by 6 bases; junction bases not matched to a gene: 19. From germline, CDR1 is SSHAT and CDR2 FNYEAQ (reference sequence). In nucleotides, the CDR3 is TGTGCCAGCAGCTTAGGCCCCCCGGGACAGGGAGACAGATGCCGTCAGCCCCAGCATTTT. Translation gives CASSLGPPGQGDRCRQPQHF. Looking up the rest from reference TRBV7-7 and TRBJ1-5 gives the full variable domain: GAGVSQSPRYKVTKRGQDVTLRCDPISSHATLYWYQQALGQGPEFLTYFNYEAQPDKSGLPSDRFSAERPEGSISTLTIQRTEQRDSAMYRCASSLGPPGQGDRCRQPQHFGDGTRLSIL.

V is TRBV11-3 and J is TRBJ2-1; 8 bases fit TRBD1. The V gene's germline CDR1 is SGHNT and CDR2 YENEEA. Unmatched junction bases numbered 10, after V lost 5 bases and J lost 4 bases. The CDR3 has 16 residues. The CDR3 sequence: CASSTNRDRSYNEQFF. The CDR3 DNA reads TGTGCCAGCAGCACGAACCGGGACAGGTCATACAATGAGCAGTTCTTC.

V and J are TRBV30 and TRBJ2-5; 8 bases match TRBD1. V was clipped by 0 bases and J by 5 bases; unmatched bases: 8. In germline, CDR1 is GTSNPN, CDR2 SVGIG (reference sequence). The CDR3 is made up of 15 amino acids. CDR3 sequence (DNA): TGTGCCTGGAGTGTACCGGACAGGGCATTGGAGACCCAGTACTTC. Its protein product is CAWSVPDRALETQYF.

The rearrangement links TRBV7-6 to TRBJ1-4, with unresolved D. The germline V gene encodes CDR1 SGHVS and CDR2 FNYEAQ. V was cut by 1 base and J by 7 bases, with 10 bases left in between. This CDR3 is 14 amino acids long. The CDR3 region has the DNA TGTGCCAGCAGCTTAGGAGGGCGCGGTGAAAAACTGTTTTTT. Its translation is CASSLGGRGEKLFF.

The chain joins TRBV12-3 or TRBV12-4 to TRBJ2-5; the match to TRBD1 covers 8 bases. V was pared by 3 bases and J by 4 bases, with 1 base of the junction left unmatched. CDR3 length: 13 amino acids. CDR3 in amino acids: CASSFTGGETQYF. CDR3 coding DNA: TGTGCCAGCAGTTTTACAGGGGGAGAGACCCAGTACTTC.

This sequence joins TRBV9 and TRBJ2-1; 7 nucleotides match TRBD1. J gave up 7 bases and V 3 bases, and 7 bases lay outside the gene matches. The germline CDR1 and CDR2 sequences are SGDLS and YYNGEE. CDR3 size: 14 residues. The CDR3 nucleotides are TGTGCCAGCAGCGAGGGGACAGCGAAGAATGAGCAGTTCTTC. Amino acid sequence: CASSEGTAKNEQFF.

This sequence joins TRBV29-1 and TRBJ2-2, with 11 bases lining up with TRBD1. Trimming removed 2 bases from V and 5 bases from J; junction bases left unmatched: 4. The CDR3 covers 15 residues. Germline V CDR1 and CDR2: SQVTM, ANQGSEA. The CDR3 DNA is TGCAGCGTTGAATGGACAGGGGGCCGTACCGGGGAGCTGTTTTTT. Translating gives CSVEWTGGRTGELFF.

V and J are TRBV9 and TRBJ2-1; 8 bases are a match to TRBD2. The CDR3 sequence is 16 residues long. CDR1 is SGDLS and CDR2 is YYNGEE in the germline V gene. Trimming removed 0 bases from V and 2 bases from J; junction bases left unmatched: 4. This CDR3 is CASSVEGSGTYNEQFF. CDR3 nucleotide sequence: TGTGCCAGCAGCGTAGAAGGTAGCGGGACCTACAATGAGCAGTTCTTC.

The chain is built from TRBV7-6 and TRBJ2-3; 9 nucleotides agree with TRBD2. The J segment lost 1 base and the V segment lost 4 bases, leaving 3 bases of the junction unmatched. Germline lookup yields CDR1 SGHVS and CDR2 FNYEAQ. This CDR3 is 15 amino acids long. CDR3: CASSSGTSRTDTQYF. The CDR3 coding sequence is TGTGCCAGCAGCTCCGGGACTAGCCGCACAGATACGCAGTATTTT.

The chain combines TRBV28 with TRBJ1-5, with 8 bases lining up with TRBD1. The J segment lost 0 bases and the V segment lost 3 bases, leaving 1 base of the junction unmatched. This CDR3 is built from 15 residues. Looked up from germline, CDR1 is MDHEN and CDR2 is SYDVKM. CDR3 sequence: CASSLTGDSNQPQHF. CDR3 nucleotides: TGTGCCAGCAGTTTGACAGGGGATAGCAATCAGCCCCAGCATTTT.

V and J are TRBV5-5 and TRBJ1-4; D perhaps matches TRBD1 (6 bases). Germline V gene lookup returns CDR1 SGHKS and CDR2 YYEKEE (reference sequence). Trimming took 5 bases from V and 2 from J, leaving 13 bases between them. The CDR3 sequence is 15 residues long. The CDR3 here is CASRPGTGTNEKLFF. CDR3 DNA sequence: TGTGCCAGCAGGCCCGGTACAGGGACTAATGAAAAACTGTTTTTT.

The chain recombines TRBV6-5 with TRBJ1-3; TRBD1 matches 7 bases. The CDR3 has 13 amino acids. Germline lookup yields CDR1 MNHEY and CDR2 SVGAGI. J lost 8 bases, V lost 4 bases, and 5 bases had no gene match. For the CDR3, the DNA is TGTGCCAGCAGTTTGACAGGGATAGACACCATATATTTT. This sequence encodes CASSLTGIDTIYF.